A single sample gave rise to the 25 T cell receptor beta chains below, sequenced in a study of shared clonotypes between healthy human individuals. Here immunoSEQ multiplex PCR was the method, and the copy in TCRdb shows in-frame clones only, minus some. The data show 450,000 to 500,000 clones, approximately 84% seen once. The sequenced sample consisted of PBMCs. The receptors here all came from a woman in her 40s in good health. Some clones in this sample may be carry-over from other donors' samples.

V and J are TRBV29-1 and TRBJ1-2; 10 bases agree with TRBD1. Germline CDR1 reads SQVTM; CDR2 reads ANQGSEA. The CDR3 sequence is 14 residues long. J lost 5 bases, V lost 7 bases, and 10 bases had no gene match. The CDR3 bases are TGCAGCGGGAGGGGGACAGGGGCTGGGTATGGCTACACCTTC. It specifies CSGRGTGAGYGYTF.

This clone was counted a few times. The rearrangement links TRBV9 to TRBJ1-2, with 7 bases identical to TRBD1. Germline lookup yields CDR1 SGDLS and CDR2 YYNGEE. The CDR3 spans 14 residues. The trim removed 0 bases at V and 2 bases at J, leaving 1 base unmatched. The CDR3 reads CASSVGRGNYGYTF. The CDR3 DNA is TGTGCCAGCAGCGTAGGCAGGGGGAACTATGGCTACACCTTC. The full variable domain, completed using reference TRBV9 and TRBJ1-2, is DSGVTQTPKHLITATGQRVTLRCSPRSGDLSVYWYQQSLDQGLQFLIQYYNGEERAKGNILERFSAQQFPDLHSELNLSSLELGDSALYFCASSVGRGNYGYTFGSGTRLTVV.

A single count supports this clone. The V and J genes are TRBV9 and TRBJ2-5, with 9 bases fitting TRBD2. The J segment lost 4 bases and the V segment lost 4 bases, leaving 11 bases of the junction unmatched. Per germline, CDR1 SGDLS and CDR2 YYNGEE. The CDR3 runs to 16 residues. The CDR3: CASSSPSGTIRETQYF. The CDR3 DNA follows: TGTGCCAGCAGCTCCCCTAGCGGGACTATTCGAGAGACCCAGTACTTC.

In this sample, this clone turned up many times. The sample contains more than one DNA sequence encoding this CDR3. This rearrangement joins TRBV16 to TRBJ2-7; D unclear. This CDR3 region has 14 residues. From germline, CDR1 is KGHSY and CDR2 FQNENV. Trimming removed 2 bases from V and 1 base from J, with 9 bases in between. This CDR3 is CASSQPRLSYEQYF. The CDR3 region has the DNA TGTGCCAGCAGCCAACCCAGGTTATCCTACGAGCAGTACTTC.

Note on this clone: With a far larger clone one base away, a read error is the likely cause. Other DNA sequences of this sample code for an identical CDR3. The V gene is TRBV28, the J gene TRBJ2-3; 7 bases agree with TRBD2. The CDR3 consists of 17 residues. Germline V gene lookup returns CDR1 MDHEN and CDR2 SYDVKM. CDR3 residues: CASRTWGGRGGTDTQYF. In nucleotides, the CDR3 is TGTGCCAGCAGAACGTGGGGAGGGAGAGGAGGCACGGATACGCAGTATTTT.

In this sample, this clone turned up a few times. The chain couples TRBV18 to TRBJ1-3, with D maybe TRBD1 (5 bases). The CDR3 contains 15 residues. Trimming left V 1 base short and J 4 bases short, with 11 bases between. CDR1 and CDR2 from the germline V gene are KGHSH and LQKENI. CDR3 sequence: CASSPQGPSGNTIYF. The CDR3 nucleotides read TGTGCCAGCTCACCACAGGGGCCATCCGGAAACACCATATATTTT.

This chain joins TRBV27 and TRBJ2-7; D is possibly TRBD2 (6 bases). This CDR3 contains 13 residues. V was trimmed by 3 bases and J by 3 bases, leaving 9 bases between them. Germline CDR1 reads MNHEY; CDR2 reads SMNVEV (reference sequence). The CDR3 nucleotides read TGTGCCAGCAGTTTTCGGCGGGACTACGAGCAGTACTTC. It codes for CASSFRRDYEQYF.

The chain employs TRBV4-1 and TRBJ1-1; no firm D call. The V end lost 4 bases, the J end lost 3 bases, and 12 bases lay between the germline ends. In germline, CDR1 is MGHRA, CDR2 YSYEKL. The CDR3 is made up of 14 amino acids. DNA for the CDR3: TGCGCCAGCAGCCCCCCCCGAGGTTACACTGAAGCTTTCTTT. It encodes CASSPPRGYTEAFF.

As to this clone: A single base is all that separates this from a far larger clone, so a read error is likely. The chain employs TRBV29-1 and TRBJ2-5, with D perhaps TRBD2 (5 bases). There are 13 residues in the CDR3. The V gene lost 4 bases and the J gene lost 7 bases, with 16 bases spanning the gap. In germline, CDR1 is SQVTM, CDR2 ANQGSEA. This CDR3 reads CSVAEGARVTQYF. The CDR3 region has the DNA TGCAGCGTTGCCGAGGGAGCAAGGGTGACCCAGTACTTC.

J is TRBJ2-7 and V is TRBV28, with 10 bases aligning to TRBD2. V shed 0 bases, J shed 4 bases, and the junction held 3 bases outside the gene matches. The CDR3 length is 15 residues. The V gene's germline CDR1 is MDHEN and CDR2 SYDVKM. CDR3 nucleotide sequence: TGTGCCAGCAGTTTATGGCCTAGCGGGAGTTACGAGCAGTACTTC. It yields the protein CASSLWPSGSYEQYF.

Details on this clone: One base separates it from a far larger clone, so it is likely a read error. The sample holds other DNA sequences that translate to the same CDR3. This chain uses TRBV19 with TRBJ2-2; D is unclear. Germline V lookup: CDR1 LNHDA, CDR2 SQIVND (reference sequence). The CDR3 runs 15 residues. V lost 6 bases, J lost 0 bases, and 11 bases lay in between. The CDR3 DNA is TGTGCCAGTAGAGAAGGAGCCTCGAACACCGGGGAGCTGTTTTTT. Amino acid sequence: CASREGASNTGELFF.

In this sample, this clone turned up a few times. Only one base separates this from a far larger clonotype, so it likely reflects a read error. Different DNA sequences within this sample yield the same CDR3. The V gene is TRBV29-1, the J gene TRBJ1-1; 11 bases line up with TRBD1. With 6 bases clipped from V and 5 bases from J, the junction kept 8 bases outside the gene matches. CDR1 is SQVTM and CDR2 is ANQGSEA in the germline V gene. The CDR3 covers 14 residues. CDR3 nucleotides: TGCAGCGTCTCCTTCGGGACAGGGGGTACTGAAGCTTTCTTT. This sequence encodes CSVSFGTGGTEAFF.

The V gene is TRBV10-3, the J gene TRBJ2-7; tentatively, D is TRBD1 (6 bases). The CDR3 has 14 residues. Looked up from germline, CDR1 is ENHRY and CDR2 is SYGVKD. The ends were cut back, 4 bases at V and 4 bases at J, with 14 bases in the middle. The CDR3 spells CAISGNRVRYEQYF. Written as DNA, the CDR3 is TGTGCCATCAGTGGAAACAGGGTTCGGTACGAGCAGTACTTC.

CDR3 loop: CASSLDNRYYGYTF. The CDR3 DNA reads as TGCGCCAGCAGCTTGGACAACAGGTACTATGGCTACACCTTC. This chain links TRBV5-1 with TRBJ1-2; a weak D match, TRBD1 (5 bases). V was cut by 0 bases and J by 3 bases, with 9 bases left in between. The CDR3 runs to 14 residues. The germline V gene has CDR1 SGHRS and CDR2 YFSETQ.

The chain employs TRBV4-1 and TRBJ1-1; D uncertain. Per the germline V gene, CDR1 is MGHRA and CDR2 is YSYEKL. The V gene lost 0 bases and the J gene lost 0 bases, with 8 bases spanning the gap. This CDR3 is built from 15 residues. In DNA form, the CDR3 reads TGCGCCAGCAGCCAAGATCAGACCATGAACACTGAAGCTTTCTTT. This gives the protein CASSQDQTMNTEAFF.

J is TRBJ2-5 and V is TRBV5-4; D is unresolved. Trimming took 1 base from V and 4 from J, leaving 11 bases between them. The CDR3 covers 14 residues. CDR1 is SGHNT and CDR2 is YYREEE in the germline V gene (reference sequence). CDR3 bases: TGTGCCAGCAGCTTGCCGGGTCCGGGAGAGACCCAGTACTTC. It specifies CASSLPGPGETQYF. Filled out from reference TRBV5-4 and TRBJ2-5, the complete variable domain reads ETGVTQSPTHLIKTRGQQVTLRCSSQSGHNTVSWYQQALGQGPQFIFQYYREEENGRGNFPPRFSGLQFPNYSSELNVNALELDDSALYLCASSLPGPGETQYFGPGTRLLVL.

The V gene is TRBV20-1, the J gene TRBJ2-3; no definite D call. Per the germline V gene, CDR1 is DFQATT and CDR2 is SNEGSKA (reference sequence). Trimming removed 3 bases from V and 2 bases from J, with 3 bases in between. This CDR3 has 11 amino acids. CDR3 region: CSARITDTQYF. The CDR3 bases are TGCAGTGCTAGGATCACAGATACGCAGTATTTT.

The rearrangement uses TRBV4-1 and TRBJ2-7; D possibly matches TRBD1 or TRBD2 (5 bases each). V lost 2 bases, J lost 0 bases, and 14 bases lay in between. Per germline, CDR1 MGHRA and CDR2 YSYEKL. The CDR3 loop spans 16 amino acids. The CDR3 loop is CASSQHEGRHSYEQYF. CDR3 nucleotide sequence: TGCGCCAGCAGCCAACACGAGGGGCGTCACTCCTACGAGCAGTACTTC.

This clone was seen once. The chain couples TRBV28 to TRBJ1-5, with 7 positions matching TRBD1. Germline V CDR1 and CDR2: MDHEN, SYDVKM. The CDR3 has 15 residues. The ends lost 1 base at V and 5 bases at J; junction bases unmatched: 5. The CDR3 loop reads CASSLLGGGDQPQHF. The CDR3 DNA follows: TGTGCCAGCAGTTTATTAGGGGGCGGAGATCAGCCCCAGCATTTT.

The J gene is TRBJ2-7, the V gene TRBV25-1; D gene ambiguous. With 5 bases removed from V and 5 bases from J, the gap between germline ends came to 19 bases. There are 15 residues in the CDR3. The V gene's germline CDR1 is MGHDK and CDR2 SYGVNS. The CDR3 DNA follows: TGTGCCAGCAGTCCACGGACGGGCGGCCCCCACGAGCAGTACTTC. This sequence encodes CASSPRTGGPHEQYF.

V gene TRBV6-5 combines with J gene TRBJ1-1; D may be TRBD1 (5 bases). Germline V gene data show CDR1 as MNHEY and CDR2 as SVGAGI. V was pared by 2 bases and J by 0 bases, with 10 bases between. The CDR3 length is 15 residues. The CDR3 DNA sequence: TGTGCCAGCAGTTACCAGCGGGGGATGAACACTGAAGCTTTCTTT. Its protein is CASSYQRGMNTEAFF.

For this clone: With a far larger clone one base away, a read error is the likely cause. The chain employs TRBV30 and TRBJ1-2; D is possibly TRBD1 (5 bases). This CDR3 has 17 amino acids. Deletions cut 4 bases from V and 4 bases from J, with 25 bases between. CDR1 GTSNPN and CDR2 SVGIG come from the germline V gene (reference sequence). The CDR3 DNA is TGTGCCTGGATCTCTCCGGGGACCAGTGGTCGGGGCTATGGCTACACCTTC. Protein sequence: CAWISPGTSGRGYGYTF.

Concerning this clone itself: A far larger clone is one base from this, pointing to a likely read error. The sample carries other DNA sequences with the same CDR3. This chain joins TRBV6-5 and TRBJ2-7, with a tentative D call TRBD1 (6 bases). This CDR3 is 15 amino acids long. CDR1 is MNHEY, CDR2 SVGAGI, per germline. The CDR3 nucleotides read TGTGCTAGCAGTTACTCTGAGACAGGAGCCTACGAGCAGTACTTC. It codes for CASSYSETGAYEQYF.

This clone was seen just once. A far larger clone is just one base off, so this is likely a read error. This chain uses TRBV6-5 with TRBJ2-3, with TRBD2 identical over 12 bases. This CDR3 contains 15 residues. Germline V gives CDR1 MNHEY, CDR2 SVGAGI. In DNA, the CDR3 is TGTGCCTGCAGTTTCTCTAGCGGGAGGGCAGATACGCAGTATTTT. Translation gives CACSFSSGRADTQYF.

Points on this clone: A far larger clone lies a single base away; this is likely a read error. The chain is built from TRBV11-1 and TRBJ2-2; no clear D. Germline lookup yields CDR1 SGHAT and CDR2 FQDESV (reference sequence). The CDR3 runs to 13 residues. V was shortened by 7 bases and J by 7 bases, with 13 bases between the two germline ends. The CDR3 protein is CASTPVSNGELFF. CDR3 nucleotide sequence: TGTGCCAGCACCCCGGTGTCCAACGGGGAGCTGTTTTTT.